One sample yielded the 2 T cell receptor beta chains listed below, sequenced in a study of beta chain features in type 1 diabetes. Overall study results and limits: Type 1 diabetes patients had TCRB CDR3s that were shorter (moderately but significantly so) in all four CD4+ subsets.

Antigen specificity for these receptors is unknown. The sequenced template was cDNA made from the entire isolated RNA. Libraries were prepared by immunoSEQ multiplex PCR; TCRdb keeps only in-frame clonotypes and omits some of them. The table includes more than 550,000 clones, about 14% detected once. The sample consisted of naive CD4+ T cells from blood. Every receptor here comes from a man aged 18-30 years with type 1 diabetes.

The chain joins TRBV7-2 to TRBJ2-5; tentative D call: TRBD2 (5 bases). The CDR3 loop spans 15 amino acids. Germline V gives CDR1 SGHTA, CDR2 FQGNSA. Trimming removed 1 base from V and 2 bases from J, with 11 bases in between. The DNA of the CDR3 is TGTGCCAGCAGCTTAGTGGGAGTCTGGCAAGAGACCCAGTACTTC. It translates to CASSLVGVWQETQYF.

This CDR3 reads CASSTVGGGSYNEQFF. In DNA form, the CDR3 reads TGCGCCAGCAGCACCGTGGGAGGGGGCTCCTACAATGAGCAGTTCTTC. The chain employs TRBV4-3 and TRBJ2-1; D possibly corresponds to TRBD2 (7 bases). Between the trimmed V and J ends, which lost 5 bases and 0 bases, there was a span of 14 bases. The germline CDR1 and CDR2 sequences are LGHNA and YSLEER. The CDR3 consists of 16 residues.